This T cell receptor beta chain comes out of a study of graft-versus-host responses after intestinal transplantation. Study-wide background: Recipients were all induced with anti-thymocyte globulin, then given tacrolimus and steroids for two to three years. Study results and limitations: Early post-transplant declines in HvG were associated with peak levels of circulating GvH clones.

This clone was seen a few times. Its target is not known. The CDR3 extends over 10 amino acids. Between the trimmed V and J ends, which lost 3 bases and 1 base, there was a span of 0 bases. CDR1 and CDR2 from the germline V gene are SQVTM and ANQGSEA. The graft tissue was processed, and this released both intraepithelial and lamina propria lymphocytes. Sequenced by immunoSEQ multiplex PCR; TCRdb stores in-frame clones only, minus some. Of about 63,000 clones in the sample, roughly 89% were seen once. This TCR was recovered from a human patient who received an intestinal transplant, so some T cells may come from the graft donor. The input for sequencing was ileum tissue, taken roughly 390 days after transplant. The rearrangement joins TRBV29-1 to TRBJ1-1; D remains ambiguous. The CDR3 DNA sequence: TGCAGCGTTGAGAACACTGAAGCTTTCTTT. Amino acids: CSVENTEAFF.